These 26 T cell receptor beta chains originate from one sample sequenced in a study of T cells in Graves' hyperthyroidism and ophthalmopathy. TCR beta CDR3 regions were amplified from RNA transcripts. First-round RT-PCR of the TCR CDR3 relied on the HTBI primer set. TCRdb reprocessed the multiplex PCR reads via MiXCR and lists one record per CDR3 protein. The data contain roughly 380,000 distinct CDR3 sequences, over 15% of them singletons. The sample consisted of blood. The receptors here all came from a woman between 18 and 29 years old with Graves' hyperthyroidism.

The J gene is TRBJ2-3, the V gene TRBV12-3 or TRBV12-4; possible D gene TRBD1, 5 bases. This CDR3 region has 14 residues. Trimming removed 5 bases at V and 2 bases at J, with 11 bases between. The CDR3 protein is CASSLGPLTDTQYF. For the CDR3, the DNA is TGTGCCAGCAGTCTGGGGCCCCTCACAGATACGCAGTATTTT.

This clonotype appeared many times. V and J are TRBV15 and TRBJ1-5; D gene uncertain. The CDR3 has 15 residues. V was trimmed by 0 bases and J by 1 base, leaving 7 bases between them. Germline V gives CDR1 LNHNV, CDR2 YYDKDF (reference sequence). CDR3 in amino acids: CATSRDTDSNQPQHF. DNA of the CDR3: TGTGCCACCAGCAGAGATACAGACAGCAATCAGCCCCAGCATTTT.

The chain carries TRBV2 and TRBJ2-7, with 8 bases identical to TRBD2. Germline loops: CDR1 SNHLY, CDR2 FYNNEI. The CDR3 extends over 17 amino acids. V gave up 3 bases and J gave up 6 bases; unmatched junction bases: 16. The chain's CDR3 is CASSDPRRGAAGSEQYF. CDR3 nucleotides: TGTGCCAGCAGTGACCCCAGGCGGGGGGCGGCTGGGAGCGAGCAGTACTTC.

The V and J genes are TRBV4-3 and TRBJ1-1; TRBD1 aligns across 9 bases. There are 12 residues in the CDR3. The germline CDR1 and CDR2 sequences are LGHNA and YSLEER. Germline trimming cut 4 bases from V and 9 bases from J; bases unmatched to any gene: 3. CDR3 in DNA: TGCGCCAGCAGCCCGGGGACAGGGAAAGCTTTCTTT. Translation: CASSPGTGKAFF.

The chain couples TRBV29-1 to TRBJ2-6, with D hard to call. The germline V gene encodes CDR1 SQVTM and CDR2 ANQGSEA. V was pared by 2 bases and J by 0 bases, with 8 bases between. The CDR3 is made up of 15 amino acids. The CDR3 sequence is CSVESGDSGANVLTF. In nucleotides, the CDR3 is TGCAGCGTTGAATCGGGTGACTCTGGGGCCAACGTCCTGACTTTC.

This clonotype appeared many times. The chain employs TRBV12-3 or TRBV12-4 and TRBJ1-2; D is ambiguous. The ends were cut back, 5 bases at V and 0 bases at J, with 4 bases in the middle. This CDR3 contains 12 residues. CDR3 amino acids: CASSQANYGYTF. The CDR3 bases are TGTGCCAGCAGTCAGGCTAACTATGGCTACACCTTC.

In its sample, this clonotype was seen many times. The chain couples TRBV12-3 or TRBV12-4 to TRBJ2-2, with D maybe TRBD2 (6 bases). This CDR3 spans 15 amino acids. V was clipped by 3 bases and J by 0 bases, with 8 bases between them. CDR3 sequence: CASSFSSANTGELFF. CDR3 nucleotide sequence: TGTGCCAGCAGTTTTTCTAGCGCGAACACCGGGGAGCTGTTTTTT.

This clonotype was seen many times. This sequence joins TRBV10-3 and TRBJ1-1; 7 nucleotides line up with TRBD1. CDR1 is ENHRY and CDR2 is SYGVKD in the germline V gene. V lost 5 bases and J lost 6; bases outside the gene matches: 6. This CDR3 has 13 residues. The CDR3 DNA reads TGTGCCATCAGTCAGGGGGTTAGCGCTGAAGCTTTCTTT. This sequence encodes CAISQGVSAEAFF.

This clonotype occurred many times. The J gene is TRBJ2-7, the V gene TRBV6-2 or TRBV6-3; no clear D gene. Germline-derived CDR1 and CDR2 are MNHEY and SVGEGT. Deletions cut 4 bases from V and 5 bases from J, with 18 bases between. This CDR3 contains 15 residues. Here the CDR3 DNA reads TGTGCCAGCAGTTTAATAAGGGCCACCCTCGACGAGCAGTACTTC. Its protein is CASSLIRATLDEQYF.

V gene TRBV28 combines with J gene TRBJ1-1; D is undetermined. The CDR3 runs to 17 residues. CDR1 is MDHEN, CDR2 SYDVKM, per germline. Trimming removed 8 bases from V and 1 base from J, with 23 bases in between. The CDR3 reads CASDFIVHRPGNTEAFF. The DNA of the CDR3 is TGTGCCAGCGATTTCATCGTCCATAGACCGGGGAACACTGAAGCTTTCTTT.

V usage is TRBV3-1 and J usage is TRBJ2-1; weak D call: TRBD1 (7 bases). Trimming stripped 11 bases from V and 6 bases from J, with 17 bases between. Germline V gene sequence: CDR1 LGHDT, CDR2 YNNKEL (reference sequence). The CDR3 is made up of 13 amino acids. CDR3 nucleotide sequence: TGTGCCGCCTCCGACAGGGAGGTCAATGAGCAGTTCTTC. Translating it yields CAASDREVNEQFF.

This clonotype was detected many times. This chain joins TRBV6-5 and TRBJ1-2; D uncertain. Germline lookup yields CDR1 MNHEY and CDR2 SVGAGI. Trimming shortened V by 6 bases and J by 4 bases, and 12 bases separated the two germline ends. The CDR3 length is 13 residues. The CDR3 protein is CASRPTSPYGYTF. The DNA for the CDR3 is TGTGCCAGCAGGCCCACTTCCCCCTATGGCTACACCTTC.

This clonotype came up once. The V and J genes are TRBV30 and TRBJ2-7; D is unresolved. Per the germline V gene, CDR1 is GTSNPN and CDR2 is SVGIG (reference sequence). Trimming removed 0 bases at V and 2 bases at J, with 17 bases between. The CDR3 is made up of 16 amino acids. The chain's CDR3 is CAWSVPSEPFAYEQYF. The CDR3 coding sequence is TGTGCCTGGAGTGTCCCATCGGAGCCTTTCGCCTACGAGCAGTACTTC.

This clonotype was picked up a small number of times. CDR3 protein: CSASGHENHTDTQYF. DNA for the CDR3: TGCAGTGCTAGTGGACACGAGAATCACACAGATACGCAGTATTTT. The V call is TRBV20-1, the J call TRBJ2-3; tentatively, D is TRBD1 (5 bases). CDR3 length: 15 amino acids. In germline, CDR1 is DFQATT, CDR2 SNEGSKA (reference sequence). Trimming pared 3 bases from V and 2 bases from J, leaving 15 bases between.

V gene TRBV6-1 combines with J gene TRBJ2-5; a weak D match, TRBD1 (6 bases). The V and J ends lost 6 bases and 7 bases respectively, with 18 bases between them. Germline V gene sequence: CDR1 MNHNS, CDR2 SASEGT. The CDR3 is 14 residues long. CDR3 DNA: TGTGCCAGCAGCCTCAGGGGCCTGTCCGGGACCCAGTACTTC. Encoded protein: CASSLRGLSGTQYF.

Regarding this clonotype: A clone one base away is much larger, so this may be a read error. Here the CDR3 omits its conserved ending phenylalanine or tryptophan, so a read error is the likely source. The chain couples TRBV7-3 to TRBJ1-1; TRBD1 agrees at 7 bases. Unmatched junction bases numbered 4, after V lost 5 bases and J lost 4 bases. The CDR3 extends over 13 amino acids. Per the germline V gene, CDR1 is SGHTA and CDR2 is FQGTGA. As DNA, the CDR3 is TGTGCCAGCAGCGGGCGGACAGGCACTGAAGCTTTCTTA. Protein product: CASSGRTGTEAFL.

The CDR3 DNA is TGTGCCAGCAGCCCCCTTGGCGAGGGCAGCGCTGAAGCTTTCTTT. Amino acid sequence: CASSPLGEGSAEAFF. The chain is built from TRBV28 and TRBJ1-1; D ambiguous. V lost 6 bases and J lost 6, with 20 bases in between. The CDR3 covers 15 residues. Germline V CDR1 and CDR2: MDHEN, SYDVKM.

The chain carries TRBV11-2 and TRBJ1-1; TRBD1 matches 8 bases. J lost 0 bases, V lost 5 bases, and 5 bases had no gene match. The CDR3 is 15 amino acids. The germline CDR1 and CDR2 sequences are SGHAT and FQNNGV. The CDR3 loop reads CASSRDRGMNTEAFF. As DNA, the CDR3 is TGTGCCAGCAGCCGCGACAGGGGTATGAACACTGAAGCTTTCTTT.

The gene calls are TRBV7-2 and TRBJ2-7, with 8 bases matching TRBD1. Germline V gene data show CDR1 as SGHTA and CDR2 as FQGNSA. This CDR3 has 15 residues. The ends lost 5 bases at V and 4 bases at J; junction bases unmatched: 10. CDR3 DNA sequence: TGTGCCAGCAGCCCTACCACCGGACAGGGTTACGAGCAGTACTTC. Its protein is CASSPTTGQGYEQYF.

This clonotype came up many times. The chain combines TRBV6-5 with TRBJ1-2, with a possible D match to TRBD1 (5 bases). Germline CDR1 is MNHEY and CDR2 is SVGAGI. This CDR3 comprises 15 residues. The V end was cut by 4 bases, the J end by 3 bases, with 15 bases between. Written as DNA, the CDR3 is TGTGCCAGCAGTTCCTACAACCAGGGTGACTATGGCTACACCTTC. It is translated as CASSSYNQGDYGYTF.

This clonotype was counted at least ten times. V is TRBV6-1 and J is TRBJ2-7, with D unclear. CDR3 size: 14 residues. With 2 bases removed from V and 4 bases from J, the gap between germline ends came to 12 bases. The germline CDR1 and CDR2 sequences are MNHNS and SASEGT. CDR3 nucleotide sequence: TGTGCCAGCAGTGAATGGGGAACTTCATACGAGCAGTACTTC. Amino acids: CASSEWGTSYEQYF.

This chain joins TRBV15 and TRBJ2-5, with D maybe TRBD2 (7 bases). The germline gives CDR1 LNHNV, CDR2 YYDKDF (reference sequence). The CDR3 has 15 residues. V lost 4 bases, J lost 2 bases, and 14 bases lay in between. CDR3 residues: CATSIGGGDQETQYF. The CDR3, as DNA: TGTGCCACCAGCATAGGAGGGGGGGATCAAGAGACCCAGTACTTC.

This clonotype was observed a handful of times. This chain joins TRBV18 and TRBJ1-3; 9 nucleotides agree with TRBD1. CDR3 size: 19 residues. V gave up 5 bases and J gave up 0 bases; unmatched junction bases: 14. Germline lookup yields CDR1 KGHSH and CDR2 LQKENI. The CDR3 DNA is TGTGCCAGCTCAAGCACCGGGACAGGGTCAGCCCACTCTGGAAACACCATATATTTT. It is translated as CASSSTGTGSAHSGNTIYF. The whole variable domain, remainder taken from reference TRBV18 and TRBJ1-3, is NAGVMQNPRHLVRRRGQEARLRCSPMKGHSHVYWYRQLPEEGLKFMVYLQKENIIDESGMPKERFSAEFPKEGPSILRIQQVVRGDSAAYFCASSSTGTGSAHSGNTIYFGEGSWLTVV.

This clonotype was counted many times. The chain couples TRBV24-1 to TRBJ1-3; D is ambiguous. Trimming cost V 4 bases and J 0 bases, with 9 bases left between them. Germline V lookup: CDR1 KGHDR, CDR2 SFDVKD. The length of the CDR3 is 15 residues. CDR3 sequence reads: CATSDLSDSGNTIYF. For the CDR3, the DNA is TGTGCCACCAGTGACCTGAGCGACTCTGGAAACACCATATATTTT.

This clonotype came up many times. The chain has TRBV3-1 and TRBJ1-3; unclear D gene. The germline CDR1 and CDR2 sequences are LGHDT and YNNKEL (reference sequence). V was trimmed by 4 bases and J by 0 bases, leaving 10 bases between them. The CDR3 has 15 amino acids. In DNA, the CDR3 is TGTGCCAGCAGCCTCCGACCCCTCTCTGGAAACACCATATATTTT. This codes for CASSLRPLSGNTIYF. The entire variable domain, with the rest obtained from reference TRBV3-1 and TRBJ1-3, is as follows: DTAVSQTPKYLVTQMGNDKSIKCEQNLGHDTMYWYKQDSKKFLKIMFSYNNKELIINETVPNRFSPKSPDKAHLNLHINSLELGDSAVYFCASSLRPLSGNTIYFGEGSWLTVV.

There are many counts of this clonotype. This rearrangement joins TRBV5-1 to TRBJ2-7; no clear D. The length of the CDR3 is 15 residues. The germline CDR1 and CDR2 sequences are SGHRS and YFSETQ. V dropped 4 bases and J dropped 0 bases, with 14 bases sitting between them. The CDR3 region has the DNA TGCGCCAGCAGCCCCCTGTTCAGAGGCTCCTACGAGCAGTACTTC. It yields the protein CASSPLFRGSYEQYF.